A single sample gave rise to the 2 T cell receptor beta chains below, sequenced in a study of brain T cells in children with intractable seizures. Specified time point: blood from clinic visit 5 months post-surgery; TSC patient then seizure free. Profiling relied on immunoSEQ multiplex PCR, and the TCRdb table lists in-frame clones only, not all of them. The data contain around 340,000 clones, 85% to 95% of them singletons. The input for sequencing was peripheral blood, taken approximately 5 months after surgery. These receptors all come from a boy under three years old with tuberous sclerosis and intractable seizures.

The chain carries TRBV7-6 and TRBJ1-1; no clear D gene. This CDR3 contains 12 residues. Germline V lookup: CDR1 SGHVS, CDR2 FNYEAQ. V was pared by 4 bases and J by 3 bases, with 6 bases between. The CDR3: CASSSTDTEAFF. Here the CDR3 DNA reads TGTGCCAGCAGCTCCACGGACACTGAAGCTTTCTTT.

This chain connects TRBV7-3 to TRBJ2-7, with D perhaps assigned TRBD1 or TRBD2 (5 bases each). The CDR3 is 17 amino acids. CDR1 SGHTA and CDR2 FQGTGA come from the germline V gene. The germline V and J ends were trimmed by 5 bases and 4 bases, with 24 bases remaining between them. The CDR3 protein is CASSPYYYRTDAYEQYF. CDR3 DNA: TGTGCCAGCAGCCCCTACTATTACAGGACTGATGCATACGAGCAGTACTTC.